Shown below are 19 T cell receptor beta chains from a single sample sequenced in a study of blood T cell repertoires in COVID-19. Sequencing used immunoSEQ multiplex PCR; TCRdb keeps in-frame clones, though not all of them. Of 290,000 or so clones listed, around 87% are singletons. The specimen was peripheral blood. All receptors come from a young man with active or convalescent COVID-19.

The rearrangement joins TRBV19 to TRBJ2-5; D perhaps matches TRBD2 (7 bases). The germline CDR1 and CDR2 sequences are LNHDA and SQIVND (reference sequence). The V end was cut by 7 bases, the J end by 4 bases, with 13 bases between. The CDR3 totals 13 residues. CDR3 DNA sequence: TGTGCCAGTATGAGGGGAGGGGGAGAGACCCAGTACTTC. Its protein is CASMRGGGETQYF.

V is TRBV5-1 and J is TRBJ2-7; D call uncertain. The CDR3 spans 14 residues. Per germline, CDR1 SGHRS and CDR2 YFSETQ. Trimming took off 4 bases at V and 3 bases at J, with 14 bases between the two ends. The CDR3 spells CASSPGGFGYEQYF. The CDR3 DNA reads TGCGCCAGCAGCCCAGGTGGTTTCGGCTACGAGCAGTACTTC.

This sequence joins TRBV11-3 and TRBJ2-7; D gene uncertain. The CDR3 is 13 residues long. V lost 1 base, J lost 3 bases, and 7 bases lay in between. Germline V gives CDR1 SGHNT, CDR2 YENEEA. The CDR3 nucleotides read TGTGCCAGCAGCTTAGGAAGCCTCTACGAGCAGTACTTC. It specifies CASSLGSLYEQYF.

This sequence joins TRBV7-3 and TRBJ2-3, with 7 bases matching TRBD1. Trimming cost V 2 bases and J 0 bases; bases outside gene matches: 11. From germline, CDR1 is SGHTA and CDR2 FQGTGA. This CDR3 is built from 18 residues. CDR3 loop: CASSLGQGDHPSTDTQYF. The DNA for the CDR3 is TGTGCCAGCAGCTTAGGCCAGGGGGACCACCCTAGCACAGATACGCAGTATTTT.

The gene calls are TRBV7-2 and TRBJ2-1, with 13 bases matching TRBD2. J lost 6 bases, V lost 5 bases, and 7 bases had no gene match. Germline lookup yields CDR1 SGHTA and CDR2 FQGNSA. This CDR3 has 16 amino acids. The CDR3 DNA reads as TGTGCCAGCAGCATGAGCACTAGCGGGGGGGCCAATGAGCAGTTCTTC. Translating gives CASSMSTSGGANEQFF. Based on the CDR3 plus reference TRBV7-2 and TRBJ2-1, the full variable domain is GAGVSQSPSNKVTEKGKDVELRCDPISGHTALYWYRQSLGQGLEFLIYFQGNSAPDKSGLPSDRFSAERTGGSVSTLTIQRTQQEDSAVYLCASSMSTSGGANEQFFGPGTRLTVL.

This sequence joins TRBV10-2 and TRBJ2-7, with 7 bases identical to TRBD2. V was pared by 3 bases and J by 7 bases, with 15 bases of the junction left unmatched. The CDR3 is made up of 16 amino acids. The V gene's germline CDR1 is WSHSY and CDR2 SAAADI. In nucleotides, the CDR3 is TGCGCCAGCAGTGATACGGGAGGTACTCCTTGGGGAGAGCAGTACTTC. Translated, it gives CASSDTGGTPWGEQYF.

The chain couples TRBV3-1 (or the pseudogene TRBV3-2) to TRBJ2-5; perhaps TRBD1 as D (6 bases). The CDR3 extends over 15 amino acids. The germline gives CDR1 LGHDT, CDR2 YNNKEL (reference sequence). The V and J ends lost 1 base and 5 bases respectively, with 14 bases between them. The CDR3 DNA sequence: TGTGCCAGCAGCCAAGTGGACAGTCCGGGGGAGACCCAGTACTTC. Its protein is CASSQVDSPGETQYF.

The V and J genes are TRBV6-2 or TRBV6-3 and TRBJ2-1; the D gene is possibly TRBD1 (6 bases). The CDR3 extends over 19 amino acids. Germline CDR1 reads MNHEY; CDR2 reads SVGEGT. Trimming pared 0 bases from V and 4 bases from J, leaving 22 bases between. The DNA of the CDR3 is TGTGCCAGCAGTTACTCGGAAAGGTCTCGGACAGACAATTACAATGAGCAGTTCTTC. Its protein is CASSYSERSRTDNYNEQFF.

V and J are TRBV7-9 and TRBJ1-3; 8 nucleotides line up with TRBD1. J gave up 4 bases and V 2 bases, and 7 bases lay outside the gene matches. CDR3 length equals 16 residues. In germline, CDR1 is SEHNR, CDR2 FQNEAQ (reference sequence). The CDR3: CASSLRTGTSGNTIYF. In DNA, the CDR3 is TGTGCCAGCAGCTTAAGGACAGGGACATCAGGAAACACCATATATTTT.

The J gene is TRBJ1-5, the V gene TRBV4-1; D might be TRBD1 (6 bases). Deletions cut 4 bases from V and 2 bases from J, with 15 bases between. The CDR3 runs to 16 residues. CDR1 and CDR2 (germline): MGHRA, YSYEKL. The CDR3 DNA sequence: TGCGCCAGCAGCCTGGGAACAGGGTTGGGCAATCAGCCCCAGCATTTT. This gives the protein CASSLGTGLGNQPQHF.

V usage is TRBV4-1 and J usage is TRBJ2-7, with 12 bases lining up with TRBD2. CDR1 MGHRA and CDR2 YSYEKL come from the germline V gene. Trimming removed 0 bases from V and 7 bases from J; junction bases left unmatched: 4. This CDR3 has 15 amino acids. The CDR3 here is CASSQELAGGYEQYF. The CDR3 nucleotides are TGCGCCAGCAGCCAAGAACTAGCGGGGGGATATGAGCAGTACTTC.

The rearrangement joins TRBV19 to TRBJ1-1; tentatively, D is TRBD1 (6 bases). The CDR3 consists of 17 residues. The ends were cut back, 6 bases at V and 5 bases at J, with 25 bases in the middle. The germline V gene encodes CDR1 LNHDA and CDR2 SQIVND (reference sequence). The CDR3 here is CASSLRTTGLKGTEAFF. The CDR3 bases are TGTGCCAGTAGCTTACGAACGACAGGTTTGAAAGGGACTGAAGCTTTCTTT.

V gene TRBV28 combines with J gene TRBJ2-7; 10 nucleotides align to TRBD1. There are 15 residues in the CDR3. CDR1 is MDHEN, CDR2 SYDVKM, per germline. V shed 3 bases, J shed 2 bases, and the junction held 4 bases outside the gene matches. The CDR3 region has the DNA TGTGCCAGCAGTTTCTCCGGGACAGGGGCCTACGAGCAGTACTTC. It codes for CASSFSGTGAYEQYF. Full variable domain (remainder filled in from reference TRBV28 and TRBJ2-7): DVKVTQSSRYLVKRTGEKVFLECVQDMDHENMFWYRQDPGLGLRLIYFSYDVKMKEKGDIPEGYSVSREKKERFSLILESASTNQTSMYLCASSFSGTGAYEQYFGPGTRLTVT.

This chain uses TRBV4-1 with TRBJ1-5; no firm D call. CDR3 size: 17 residues. The germline V gene encodes CDR1 MGHRA and CDR2 YSYEKL. The V end lost 0 bases, the J end lost 4 bases, and 16 bases lay between the germline ends. The CDR3 here is CASSQDSSPQPNQPQHF. DNA of the CDR3: TGCGCCAGCAGCCAAGATAGTTCCCCACAGCCGAATCAGCCCCAGCATTTT.

This clone was seen a few times. The V call is TRBV18, the J call TRBJ1-1, with a weak D call TRBD1 (5 bases). V shed 2 bases and J shed 5 bases, with 15 bases lying between them. The CDR3 extends over 15 amino acids. CDR1 KGHSH and CDR2 LQKENI come from the germline V gene. CDR3 nucleotide sequence: TGTGCCAGCTCACCAGTGCAGGGAGGAAGGACTGAAGCTTTCTTT. Its protein is CASSPVQGGRTEAFF.

In its sample, this clone was seen once. The chain couples TRBV28 to TRBJ2-7, with 7 bases lining up with TRBD2. The V gene's germline CDR1 is MDHEN and CDR2 SYDVKM. After removal of 2 bases from V and 2 bases from J, the junction contained 9 bases not matched to a gene. There are 16 residues in the CDR3. The CDR3 protein is CASSLGWGGFAYEQYF. The CDR3 nucleotides are TGTGCCAGCAGTTTAGGCTGGGGAGGGTTCGCCTACGAGCAGTACTTC. Drawing the rest from reference TRBV28 and TRBJ2-7, the complete variable domain is DVKVTQSSRYLVKRTGEKVFLECVQDMDHENMFWYRQDPGLGLRLIYFSYDVKMKEKGDIPEGYSVSREKKERFSLILESASTNQTSMYLCASSLGWGGFAYEQYFGPGTRLTVT.

The rearrangement uses TRBV5-1 and TRBJ2-7; 10 positions agree with TRBD1. Germline values: CDR1 SGHRS, CDR2 YFSETQ. This CDR3 contains 16 residues. After removal of 0 bases from V and 5 bases from J, the junction contained 8 bases not matched to a gene. In DNA, the CDR3 is TGCGCCAGCAGCTTGGCCGCCGGGACAGGGGATAACGAGCAGTACTTC. It is translated as CASSLAAGTGDNEQYF.

The chain uses TRBV4-3 and TRBJ1-1; D unclear. The CDR3 runs to 17 residues. Trimming removed 0 bases from V and 7 bases from J, with 21 bases in between. CDR1 LGHNA and CDR2 YSLEER come from the germline V gene. DNA for the CDR3: TGCGCCAGCAGCCAAGAAAGGCAGGTCAACGCGGAGGATGAAGCTTTCTTT. Protein product: CASSQERQVNAEDEAFF.

This clone has only a few counts. The chain couples TRBV18 to TRBJ1-6, with 7 bases that match TRBD1. The germline CDR1 and CDR2 sequences are KGHSH and LQKENI. V shed 1 base and J 6 bases; nucleotides not matched to a gene: 6. The CDR3 has 16 amino acids. The CDR3, as DNA: TGTGCCAGCTCACCACAGGGGGCTAGGTCTAATTCACCCCTCCACTTT. Residues: CASSPQGARSNSPLHF.